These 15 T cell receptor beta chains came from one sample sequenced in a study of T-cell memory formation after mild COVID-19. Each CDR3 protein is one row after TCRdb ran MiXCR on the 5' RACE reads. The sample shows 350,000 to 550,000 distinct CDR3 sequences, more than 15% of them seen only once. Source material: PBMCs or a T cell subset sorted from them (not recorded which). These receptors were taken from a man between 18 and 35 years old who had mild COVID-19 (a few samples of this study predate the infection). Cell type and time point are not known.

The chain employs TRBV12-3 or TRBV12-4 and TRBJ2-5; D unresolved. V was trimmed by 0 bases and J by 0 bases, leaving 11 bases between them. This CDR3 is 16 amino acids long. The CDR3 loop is CASSLARVNNQETQYF. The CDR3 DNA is TGTGCCAGCAGTTTAGCGCGAGTCAATAACCAAGAGACCCAGTACTTC.

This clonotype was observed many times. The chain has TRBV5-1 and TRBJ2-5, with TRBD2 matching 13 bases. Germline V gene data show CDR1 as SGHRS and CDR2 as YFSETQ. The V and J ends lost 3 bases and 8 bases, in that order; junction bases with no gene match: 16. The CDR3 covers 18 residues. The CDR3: CASSWRTSGGPTGETQYF. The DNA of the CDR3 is TGCGCCAGCAGCTGGAGGACTAGCGGGGGACCCACGGGGGAAACCCAGTACTTC.

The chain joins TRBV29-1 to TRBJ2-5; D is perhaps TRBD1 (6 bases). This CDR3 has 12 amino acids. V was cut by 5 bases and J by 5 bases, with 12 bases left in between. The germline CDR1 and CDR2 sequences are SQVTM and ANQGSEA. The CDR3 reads CSVCMQGETQYF. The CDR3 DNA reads TGCAGCGTTTGTATGCAGGGGGAGACCCAGTACTTC.

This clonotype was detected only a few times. The CDR3 here is CASSLRGVGKLFF. CDR3 in DNA: TGTGCCAGCAGCTTACGGGGGGTCGGAAAACTGTTTTTT. The genes are TRBV7-9 and TRBJ1-4; possibly TRBD1 for D (5 bases). V was cut by 2 bases and J by 10 bases, with 11 bases left in between. This CDR3 spans 13 amino acids. The germline V gene encodes CDR1 SEHNR and CDR2 FQNEAQ (reference sequence).

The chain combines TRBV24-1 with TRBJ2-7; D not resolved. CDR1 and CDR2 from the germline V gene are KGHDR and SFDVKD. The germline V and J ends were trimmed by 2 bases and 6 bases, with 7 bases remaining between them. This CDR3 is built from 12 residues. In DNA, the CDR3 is TGTGCCACCAGTGATTACTTGGGCGAGCAGTACTTC. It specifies CATSDYLGEQYF.

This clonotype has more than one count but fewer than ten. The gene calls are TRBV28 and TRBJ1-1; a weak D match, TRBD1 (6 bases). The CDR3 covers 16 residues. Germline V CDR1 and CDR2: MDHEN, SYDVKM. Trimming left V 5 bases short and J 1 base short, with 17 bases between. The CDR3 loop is CASSPPQGGGNTEAFF. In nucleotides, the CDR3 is TGTGCCAGCAGTCCCCCACAGGGCGGGGGGAACACTGAAGCTTTCTTT.

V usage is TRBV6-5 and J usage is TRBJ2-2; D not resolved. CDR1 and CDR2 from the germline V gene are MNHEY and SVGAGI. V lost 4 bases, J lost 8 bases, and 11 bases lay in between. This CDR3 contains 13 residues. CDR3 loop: CASSWAVEGELFF. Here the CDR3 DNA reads TGTGCCAGCAGTTGGGCTGTCGAGGGGGAGCTGTTTTTT.

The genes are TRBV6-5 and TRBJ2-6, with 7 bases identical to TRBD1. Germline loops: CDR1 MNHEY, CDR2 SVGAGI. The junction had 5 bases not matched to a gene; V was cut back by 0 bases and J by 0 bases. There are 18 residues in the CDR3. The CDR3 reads CASSYSGQPFSGANVLTF. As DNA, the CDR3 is TGTGCCAGCAGTTACTCGGGACAGCCCTTCTCTGGGGCCAACGTCCTGACTTTC.

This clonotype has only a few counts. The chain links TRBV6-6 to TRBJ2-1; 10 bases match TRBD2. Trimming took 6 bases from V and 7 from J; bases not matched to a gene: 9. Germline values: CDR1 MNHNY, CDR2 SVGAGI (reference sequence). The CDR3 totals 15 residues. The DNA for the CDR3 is TGTGCCAGCAGCCTTGAGCGGGGGGGCTGGAATGAGCAGTTCTTC. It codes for CASSLERGGWNEQFF.

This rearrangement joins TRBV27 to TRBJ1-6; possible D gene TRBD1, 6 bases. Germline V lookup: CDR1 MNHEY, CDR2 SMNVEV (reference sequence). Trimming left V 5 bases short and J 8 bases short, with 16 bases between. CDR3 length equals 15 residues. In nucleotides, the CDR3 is TGTGCCAGCAGTACATCCGGGACATCCTATTCACCCCTCCACTTT. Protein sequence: CASSTSGTSYSPLHF.

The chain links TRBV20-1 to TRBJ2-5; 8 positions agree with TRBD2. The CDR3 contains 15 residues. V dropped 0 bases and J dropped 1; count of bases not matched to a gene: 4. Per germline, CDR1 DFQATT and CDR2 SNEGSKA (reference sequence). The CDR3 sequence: CSAREVAGFQETQYF. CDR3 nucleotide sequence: TGCAGTGCTAGAGAGGTAGCGGGGTTCCAAGAGACCCAGTACTTC.

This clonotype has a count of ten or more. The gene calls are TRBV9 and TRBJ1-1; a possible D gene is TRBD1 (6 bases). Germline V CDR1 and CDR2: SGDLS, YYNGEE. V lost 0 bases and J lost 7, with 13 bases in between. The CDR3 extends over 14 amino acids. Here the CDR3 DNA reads TGTGCCAGCAGCGTAGTGCCAGGGGCTCGTGAAGCTTTCTTT. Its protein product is CASSVVPGAREAFF.

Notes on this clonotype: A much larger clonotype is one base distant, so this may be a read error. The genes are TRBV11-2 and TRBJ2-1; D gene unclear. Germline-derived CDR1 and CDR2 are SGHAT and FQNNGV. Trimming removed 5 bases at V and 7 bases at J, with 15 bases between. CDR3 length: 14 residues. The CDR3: CASSHNTMGNEQFF. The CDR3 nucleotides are TGTGCCAGCAGCCATAACACGATGGGGAATGAGCAGTTCTTC. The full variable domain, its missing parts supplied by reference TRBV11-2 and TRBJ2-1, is EAGVAQSPRYKIIEKRQSVAFWCNPISGHATLYWYQQILGQGPKLLIQFQNNGVVDDSQLPKDRFSAERLKGVDSTLKIQPAKLEDSAVYLCASSHNTMGNEQFFGPGTRLTVL.

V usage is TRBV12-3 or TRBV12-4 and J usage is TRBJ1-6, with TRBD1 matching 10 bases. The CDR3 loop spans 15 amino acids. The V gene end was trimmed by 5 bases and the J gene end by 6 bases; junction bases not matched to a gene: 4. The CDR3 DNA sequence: TGTGCCAGCAGTACTGGGACAGGGGCTAATTCACCCCTCCACTTT. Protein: CASSTGTGANSPLHF.

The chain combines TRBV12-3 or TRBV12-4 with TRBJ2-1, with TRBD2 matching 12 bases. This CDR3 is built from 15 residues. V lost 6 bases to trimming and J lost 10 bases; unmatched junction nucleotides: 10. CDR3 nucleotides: TGTGCCAGCAGCCCCCGGACTAGCGGGACCCCCGAGCAGTTCTTC. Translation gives CASSPRTSGTPEQFF.